This T cell receptor (beta chain) is from a study of blood T cell repertoires in COVID-19. The ends were cut back, 3 bases at V and 0 bases at J, with 9 bases in the middle. The CDR3 is made up of 14 amino acids. The germline V gene has CDR1 MNHEY and CDR2 SMNVEV (reference sequence). Original processing methods: Estimation of nucleated cell counts was performed using reference gene primer amplification. Repertoires were generated with immunoSEQ multiplex PCR, while TCRdb's copy carries only in-frame clones and drops some. V and J calls and clone size are those listed in that table; D and trimming were worked out from the DNA. The data hold 270,000 or so clones, with 85% to 90% observed a single time.

The rearrangement uses TRBV27 and TRBJ2-7, with a tentative D call TRBD2 (6 bases). Specimen: PBMCs or T cells enriched from blood (not recorded which). The sequence was obtained from a woman aged 25 to 45 with acute COVID-19. The CDR3 loop is CASSLGGFSYEQYF. The CDR3, as DNA: TGTGCCAGCAGTTTGGGGGGATTCTCCTACGAGCAGTACTTC.